The 12 T cell receptor beta chains below were found in one sample sequenced in a study of healthy donors' naive CD4 and CD8 T cells. Each TCR library used roughly 0.45 ug of total RNA and a linear amplification protocol. TCRdb re-derived calls from the reads in MiXCR, one entry per CDR3 protein. The sample holds about 200,000 distinct CDR3 sequences, around three quarters seen once. The sequenced sample was naive CD4+ and CD8+ T cells sorted from blood, pooled from several donors. These receptors originate from a pool of human donors in good health; the sample pools cells from several healthy donors.

This chain uses TRBV29-1 with TRBJ2-7; D is perhaps TRBD1 (5 bases). Germline loops: CDR1 SQVTM, CDR2 ANQGSEA. CDR3 length equals 13 residues. V gave up 4 bases and J gave up 7 bases, with 17 bases separating them. CDR3 sequence (DNA): TGCAGCGTTGTCAGGGCTGGAGACGGTGAGCAGTACTTC. This sequence encodes CSVVRAGDGEQYF.

The chain links TRBV29-1 to TRBJ1-1, with TRBD1 matching 8 bases. V was pared by 6 bases and J by 2 bases, with 5 bases of the junction left unmatched. Germline values: CDR1 SQVTM, CDR2 ANQGSEA. The CDR3 has 13 amino acids. The CDR3 loop reads CSVCDRGNTEAFF. DNA for the CDR3: TGCAGCGTCTGCGACAGGGGCAACACTGAAGCTTTCTTT.

The chain joins TRBV30 to TRBJ2-7; no reliable D call. Germline CDR1 reads GTSNPN; CDR2 reads SVGIG (reference sequence). The CDR3 is made up of 12 amino acids. With 0 bases removed from V and 2 bases from J, the gap between germline ends came to 5 bases. CDR3 sequence: CAWSVGPYEQYF. CDR3 in DNA: TGTGCCTGGAGTGTCGGCCCCTACGAGCAGTACTTC.

DNA for the CDR3: TGTGCCAGTAGTGCCAGGGGGGAATGGGTCTACGAGCAGTACTTC. Its protein product is CASSARGEWVYEQYF. The rearrangement uses TRBV19 and TRBJ2-7; perhaps TRBD1 as D (7 bases). Trimming left V 5 bases short and J 3 bases short, with 17 bases between. This CDR3 is 15 amino acids long. CDR1 is LNHDA and CDR2 is SQIVND in the germline V gene (reference sequence). The whole variable domain, filled in from reference TRBV19 and TRBJ2-7, reads DGGITQSPKYLFRKEGQNVTLSCEQNLNHDAMYWYRQDPGQGLRLIYYSQIVNDFQKGDIAEGYSVSREKKESFPLTVTSAQKNPTAFYLCASSARGEWVYEQYFGPGTRLTVT.

The rearrangement links TRBV29-1 to TRBJ2-7; unclear D gene. Germline lookup yields CDR1 SQVTM and CDR2 ANQGSEA. This CDR3 contains 13 residues. V lost 4 bases and J 2 bases, leaving 12 bases between the germline ends. CDR3 coding DNA: TGCAGCGTTGTCTCTCTCGGACCCTACGAGCAGTACTTC. As protein: CSVVSLGPYEQYF.

The chain recombines TRBV6-2 or TRBV6-3 with TRBJ1-1; 7 nucleotides line up with TRBD1. V dropped 6 bases and J dropped 10; count of bases not matched to a gene: 8. Germline V gene sequence: CDR1 MNHEY, CDR2 SVGEGT. The CDR3 runs 12 residues. The CDR3 nucleotides are TGTGCCAGCAGAATACAGGGGCACGGAGCTTTCTTT. It specifies CASRIQGHGAFF.

This rearrangement joins TRBV20-1 to TRBJ2-1; possible D gene TRBD1, 5 bases. The V end lost 3 bases, the J end lost 3 bases, and 15 bases lay between the germline ends. The CDR3 has 15 amino acids. Germline CDR1 is DFQATT and CDR2 is SNEGSKA (reference sequence). DNA of the CDR3: TGCAGTGCTAGTTATGGGGCGCCGGACTACAATGAGCAGTTCTTC. This encodes CSASYGAPDYNEQFF.

The chain couples TRBV4-1 to TRBJ1-2; 7 bases fit TRBD1. Germline CDR1 reads MGHRA; CDR2 reads YSYEKL. V lost 0 bases, J lost 4 bases, and 5 bases stayed unmatched. This CDR3 is built from 15 residues. The CDR3 nucleotides read TGCGCCAGCAGCCAAGATGGGGAGGGGGCCTATGGCTACACCTTC. Translation: CASSQDGEGAYGYTF.

The V call is TRBV5-1, the J call TRBJ1-1; D is possibly TRBD1 (6 bases). Looked up from germline, CDR1 is SGHRS and CDR2 is YFSETQ. The ends were cut back, 0 bases at V and 1 base at J, with 10 bases in the middle. The CDR3 spans 15 residues. The CDR3 sequence: CASSLVGGRNTEAFF. CDR3 nucleotide sequence: TGCGCCAGCAGCTTGGTTGGGGGCCGGAACACTGAAGCTTTCTTT.

The J gene is TRBJ2-7, the V gene TRBV27; possibly TRBD2 for D (7 bases). This CDR3 spans 14 amino acids. Trimming took 6 bases from V and 8 from J, leaving 20 bases between them. Germline-derived CDR1 and CDR2 are MNHEY and SMNVEV (reference sequence). The DNA of the CDR3 is TGTGCCAGCAGCGGGGGGCAGGGCGTACGAAAGCAGTACTTC. This sequence encodes CASSGGQGVRKQYF.

The rearrangement links TRBV6-5 to TRBJ2-1, with 11 bases fitting TRBD1. This CDR3 is 16 amino acids long. The V gene's germline CDR1 is MNHEY and CDR2 SVGAGI. Germline trimming cut 0 bases from V and 8 bases from J; bases unmatched to any gene: 6. CDR3 sequence reads: CASSYSIRTGGYEQFF. In DNA, the CDR3 is TGTGCCAGCAGTTACTCGATTCGGACAGGGGGCTATGAGCAGTTCTTC.

This clonotype was observed once. CDR3 sequence: CSVDPSGRGNEQFF. In DNA, the CDR3 is TGCAGCGTTGATCCTAGCGGGAGGGGTAATGAGCAGTTCTTC. The chain carries TRBV29-1 and TRBJ2-1; 12 bases line up with TRBD2. Looked up from germline, CDR1 is SQVTM and CDR2 is ANQGSEA. Unmatched junction bases numbered 4, after V lost 3 bases and J lost 7 bases. This CDR3 contains 14 residues.